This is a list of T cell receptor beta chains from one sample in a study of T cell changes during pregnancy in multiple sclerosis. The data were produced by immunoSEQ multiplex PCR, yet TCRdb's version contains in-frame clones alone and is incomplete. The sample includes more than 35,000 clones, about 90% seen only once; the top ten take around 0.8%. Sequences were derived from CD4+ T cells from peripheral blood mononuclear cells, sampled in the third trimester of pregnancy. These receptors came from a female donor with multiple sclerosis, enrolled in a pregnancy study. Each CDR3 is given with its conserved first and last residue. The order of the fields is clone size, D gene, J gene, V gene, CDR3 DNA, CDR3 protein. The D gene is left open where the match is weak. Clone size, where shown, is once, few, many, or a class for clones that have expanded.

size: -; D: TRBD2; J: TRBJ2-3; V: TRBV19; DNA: TGTGCCAGTAGCCTAATAGCGGGAGGCAGCACAGATACGCAGTATTTT; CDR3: CASSLIAGGSTDTQYF
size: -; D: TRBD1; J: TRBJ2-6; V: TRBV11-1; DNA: TGTGCCAGCAGCTCGGGACAGGGAACCGGGGCCAACGTCCTGACTTTC; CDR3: CASSSGQGTGANVLTF
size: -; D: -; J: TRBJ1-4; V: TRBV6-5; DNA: TGTGCCAGCAGTTACTCGAGGGGGTCTGGAGAAAAACTGTTTTTT; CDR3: CASSYSRGSGEKLFF
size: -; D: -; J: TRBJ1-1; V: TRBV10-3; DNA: TGTGCCATCAGTGCTGGGGAGACTGAAGCTTTCTTT; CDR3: CAISAGETEAFF
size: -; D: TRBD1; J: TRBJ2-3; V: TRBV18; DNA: TGTGCCAGCTCACCACCAACCGGGACAGGCACAGATACGCAGTATTTT; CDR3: CASSPPTGTGTDTQYF
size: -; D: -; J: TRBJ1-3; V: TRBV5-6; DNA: TGTGCCAGCAGCTTTGACACCTCTGGAAACACCATATATTTT; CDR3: CASSFDTSGNTIYF
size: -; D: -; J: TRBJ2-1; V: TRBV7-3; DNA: TGTGCCAGCAGCTTAGGTGGCGGCATCTCCTACAATGAGCAGTTCTTC; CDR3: CASSLGGGISYNEQFF
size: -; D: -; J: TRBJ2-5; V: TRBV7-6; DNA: TGTGCCAGCAGCCCGGGGACTTTAGGGGAGACCCAGTACTTC; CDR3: CASSPGTLGETQYF
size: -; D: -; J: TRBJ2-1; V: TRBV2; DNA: TGTGCCAGCAGGATAGCGGAAAGCTCCTACAATGAGCAGTTCTTC; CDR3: CASRIAESSYNEQFF
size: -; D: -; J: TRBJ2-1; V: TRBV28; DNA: TGTGCCAGCAGTTTAGCGGGGAGAATCGACAATGAGCAGTTCTTC; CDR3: CASSLAGRIDNEQFF
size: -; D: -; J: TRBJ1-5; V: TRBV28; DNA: TGTGCCAGCAGTAATGAGGGACTGGAACACTATAGCAATCAGCCCCAGCATTTT; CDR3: CASSNEGLEHYSNQPQHF
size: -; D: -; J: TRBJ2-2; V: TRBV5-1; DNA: TGCGCCAGCAGCTTGGGCGACTTTAACACCGGGGAGCTGTTTTTT; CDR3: CASSLGDFNTGELFF
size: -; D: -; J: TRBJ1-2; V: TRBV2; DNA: TGTGCCAGCCGGTTAGCTAACTATGGCTACACCTTC; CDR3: CASRLANYGYTF
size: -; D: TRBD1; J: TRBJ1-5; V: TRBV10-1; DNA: TGCGCCAGCAGCGAAGGGACAGTCCATCAGCCCCAGCATTTT; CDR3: CASSEGTVHQPQHF
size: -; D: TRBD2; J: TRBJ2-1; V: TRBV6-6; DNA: TGTGCCAGCAGGATAGCACTAGCGGGAGATGGCAATGAGCAGTTCTTC; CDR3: CASRIALAGDGNEQFF
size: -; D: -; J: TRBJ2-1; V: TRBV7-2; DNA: TGTGCCAGCGGGCTACTAGCCTCCTACAATGAGCAGTTCTTC; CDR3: CASGLLASYNEQFF
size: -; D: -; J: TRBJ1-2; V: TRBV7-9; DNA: TGTGCCAGCAGCCGGACAGCTAACTATGGCTACACCTTC; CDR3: CASSRTANYGYTF
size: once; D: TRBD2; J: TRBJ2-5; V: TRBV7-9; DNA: TGTGCCAGCAGCACGGGACTAGCGGGAGTTGAGGAGACCCAGTACTTC; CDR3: CASSTGLAGVEETQYF
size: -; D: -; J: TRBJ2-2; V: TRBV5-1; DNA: TGCGCCAGCAGCTTGGGACGGACTACCGGGGAGCTGTTTTTT; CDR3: CASSLGRTTGELFF
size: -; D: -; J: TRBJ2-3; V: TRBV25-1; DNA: TGTGCCAGCAGTAAAACCAAGGGCCAGGGTACAGATACGCAGTATTTT; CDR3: CASSKTKGQGTDTQYF
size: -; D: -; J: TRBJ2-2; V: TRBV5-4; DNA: TGTGCCAGCAGCTTGGCACAGAACACCGGGGAGCTGTTTTTT; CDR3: CASSLAQNTGELFF
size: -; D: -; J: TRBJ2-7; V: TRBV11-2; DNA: TGTGCCAGCAGCTTAGTTATTTTTGGCGGCTCCTACGAGCAGTACTTC; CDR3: CASSLVIFGGSYEQYF
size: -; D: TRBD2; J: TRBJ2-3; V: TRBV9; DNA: TGTGCCAGCAGCGTGTTACCAGCGGGAGGCGCTAGCACAGATACGCAGTATTTT; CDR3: CASSVLPAGGASTDTQYF
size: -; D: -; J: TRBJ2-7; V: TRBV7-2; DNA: TGTGCCAGCAGCTTAGTATGGCAGATCTACGAGCAGTACTTC; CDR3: CASSLVWQIYEQYF
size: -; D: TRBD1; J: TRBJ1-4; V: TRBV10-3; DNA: TGTGCCATCAGTGAGTCAGGGACAGGGGGAACTGAAAAACTGTTTTTT; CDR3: CAISESGTGGTEKLFF
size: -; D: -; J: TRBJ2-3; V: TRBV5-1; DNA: TGCGCCAGCAGCATAGAAGATACGCAGTATTTT; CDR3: CASSIEDTQYF
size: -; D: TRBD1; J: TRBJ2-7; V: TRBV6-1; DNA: TGTGCCAGCATACGGACAGGGGGATCGTACGAGCAGTACTTC; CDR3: CASIRTGGSYEQYF
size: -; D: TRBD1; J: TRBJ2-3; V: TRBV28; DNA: TGTGCCAGCAGGCCGGGACAGGGGAACACAGATACGCAGTATTTT; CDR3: CASRPGQGNTDTQYF
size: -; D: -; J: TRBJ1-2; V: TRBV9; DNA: TGTGCCAGCAGCGTAGTGGGAGGGGGCTACACCTTC; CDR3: CASSVVGGGYTF
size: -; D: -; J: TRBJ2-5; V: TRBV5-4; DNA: TGTGCCAGCTCGTTGGGGGCCGAAGAGACCCAGTACTTC; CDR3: CASSLGAEETQYF
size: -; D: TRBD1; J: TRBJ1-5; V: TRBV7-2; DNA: TGTGCCAGCAGCTTAGAAGGGACAGCCGCCAATCAGCCCCAGCATTTT; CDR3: CASSLEGTAANQPQHF
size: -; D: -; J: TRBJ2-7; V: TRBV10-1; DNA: TGCGCCAGCAGCCCTACCTACGAGCAGTACTTC; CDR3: CASSPTYEQYF
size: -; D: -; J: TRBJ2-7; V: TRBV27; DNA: TGTGCCAGCAGTTTGACCGCCAGGGGAGCCTACGAGCAGTACTTC; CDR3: CASSLTARGAYEQYF
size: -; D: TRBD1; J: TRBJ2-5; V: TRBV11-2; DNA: TGTGCCAGCAGCCAGGGACAGGGGGCGCGAGAGACCCAGTACTTC; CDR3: CASSQGQGARETQYF
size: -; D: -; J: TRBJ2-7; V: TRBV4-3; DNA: TGCGCCAGCAGCCAGCCCCCCGGTGCCGAGCAGTACTTC; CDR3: CASSQPPGAEQYF
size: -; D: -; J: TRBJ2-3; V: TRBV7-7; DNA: TGTGCTAGCAGCCCTACTAGCAGCTCAGATACGCAGTATTTT; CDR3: CASSPTSSSDTQYF
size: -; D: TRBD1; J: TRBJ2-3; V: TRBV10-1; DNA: TGCGCCAGCAGTTCCGGACAGGGGAAGACAGATACGCAGTATTTT; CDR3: CASSSGQGKTDTQYF
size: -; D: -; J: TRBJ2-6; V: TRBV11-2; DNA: TGTGCCAGCAGCCATAACAGGGGGGGCTCTGGGGCCAACGTCCTGACTTTC; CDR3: CASSHNRGGSGANVLTF
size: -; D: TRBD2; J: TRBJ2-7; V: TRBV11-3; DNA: TGTGCCAGCAGCTCGGGACTAGCGAGCTCCTACGAGCAGTACTTC; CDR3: CASSSGLASSYEQYF
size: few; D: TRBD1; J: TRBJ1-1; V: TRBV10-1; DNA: TGCGCCAGCAGCGCAGGGGGGATGAACACTGAAGCTTTCTTT; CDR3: CASSAGGMNTEAFF
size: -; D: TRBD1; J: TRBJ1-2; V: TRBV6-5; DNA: TGTGCCAGCAGTTACTCGGACAGGGAGTATGGCTACACCTTC; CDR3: CASSYSDREYGYTF
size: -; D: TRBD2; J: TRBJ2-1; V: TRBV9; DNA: TGTGCCAGCAGCCGGACTAGCGGTACGTCCTACAATGAGCAGTTCTTC; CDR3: CASSRTSGTSYNEQFF
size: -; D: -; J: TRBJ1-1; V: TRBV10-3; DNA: TGTGCCATCAGTGCGGAGGGCCCCCCAACTGAAGCTTTCTTT; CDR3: CAISAEGPPTEAFF
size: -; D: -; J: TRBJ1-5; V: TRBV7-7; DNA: TGTGCTAGCAGCTCCCACGGGGGGGCGCAGGACAATCAGCCCCAGCATTTT; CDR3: CASSSHGGAQDNQPQHF
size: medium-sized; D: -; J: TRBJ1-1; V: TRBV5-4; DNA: TGTGCCAGCAGCTTGCAGTCGAACACTGAAGCTTTCTTT; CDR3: CASSLQSNTEAFF
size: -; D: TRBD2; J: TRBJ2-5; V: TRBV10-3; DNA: TGTGCCATCAGTGAAAGACTAGCGGGAGAGGGAGAGACCCAGTACTTC; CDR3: CAISERLAGEGETQYF
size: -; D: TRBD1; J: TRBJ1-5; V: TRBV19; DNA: TGTGCCAGTAGGGGACAGGAGCAACAGCCCCAGCATTTT; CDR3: CASRGQEQQPQHF
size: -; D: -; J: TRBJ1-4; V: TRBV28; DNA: TGTGCCAGCCGGAGTGGGGGGGCAACTAATGAAAAACTGTTTTTT; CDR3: CASRSGGATNEKLFF